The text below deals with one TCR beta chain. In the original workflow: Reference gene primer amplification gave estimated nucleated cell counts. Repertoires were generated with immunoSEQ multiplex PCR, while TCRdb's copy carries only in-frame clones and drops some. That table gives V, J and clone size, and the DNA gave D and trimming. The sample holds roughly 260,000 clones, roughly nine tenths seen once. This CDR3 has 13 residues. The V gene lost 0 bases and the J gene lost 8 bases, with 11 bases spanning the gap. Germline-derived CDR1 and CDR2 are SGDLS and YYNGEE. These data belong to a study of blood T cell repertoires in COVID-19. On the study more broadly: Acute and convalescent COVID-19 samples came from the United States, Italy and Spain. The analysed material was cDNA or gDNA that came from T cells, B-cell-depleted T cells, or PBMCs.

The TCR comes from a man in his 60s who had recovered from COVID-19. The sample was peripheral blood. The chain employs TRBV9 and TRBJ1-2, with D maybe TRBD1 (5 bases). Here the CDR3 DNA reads TGTGCCAGCAGCGTAGCGGGGGGATGGGGCTACACCTTC. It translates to CASSVAGGWGYTF.